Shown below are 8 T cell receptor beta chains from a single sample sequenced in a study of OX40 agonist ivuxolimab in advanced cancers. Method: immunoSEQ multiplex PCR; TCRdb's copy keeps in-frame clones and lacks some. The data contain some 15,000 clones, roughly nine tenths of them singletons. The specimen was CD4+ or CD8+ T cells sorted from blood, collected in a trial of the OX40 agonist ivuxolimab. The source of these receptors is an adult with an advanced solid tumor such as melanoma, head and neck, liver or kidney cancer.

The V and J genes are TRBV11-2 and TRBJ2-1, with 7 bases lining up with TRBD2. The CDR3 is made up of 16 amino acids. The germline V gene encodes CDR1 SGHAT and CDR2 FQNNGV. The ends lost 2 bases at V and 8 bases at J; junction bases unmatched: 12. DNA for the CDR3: TGTGCCAGCAGCTTAATGGACGGCGGGAGTACCGATGAGCAGTTCTTC. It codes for CASSLMDGGSTDEQFF.

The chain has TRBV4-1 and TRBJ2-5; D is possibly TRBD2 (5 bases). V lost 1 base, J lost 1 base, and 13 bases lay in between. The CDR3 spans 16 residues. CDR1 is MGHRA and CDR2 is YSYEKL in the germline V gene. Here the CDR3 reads CASSQVGGYLQETQYF. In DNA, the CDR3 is TGCGCCAGCAGCCAAGTGGGCGGGTATCTCCAAGAGACCCAGTACTTC.

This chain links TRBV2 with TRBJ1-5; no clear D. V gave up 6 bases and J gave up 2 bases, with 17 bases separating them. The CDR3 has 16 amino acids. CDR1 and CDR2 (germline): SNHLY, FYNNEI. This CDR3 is CASRAGSLGGNQPQHF. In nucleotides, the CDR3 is TGTGCCAGCAGGGCCGGTTCACTCGGGGGCAATCAGCCCCAGCATTTT.

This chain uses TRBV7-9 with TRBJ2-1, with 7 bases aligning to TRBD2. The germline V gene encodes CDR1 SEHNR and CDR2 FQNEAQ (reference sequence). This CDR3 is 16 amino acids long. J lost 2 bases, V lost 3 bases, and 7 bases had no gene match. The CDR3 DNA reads TGTGCCAGCAGCTTGGCGGAGCGGGATGCCTACAATGAGCAGTTCTTC. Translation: CASSLAERDAYNEQFF.

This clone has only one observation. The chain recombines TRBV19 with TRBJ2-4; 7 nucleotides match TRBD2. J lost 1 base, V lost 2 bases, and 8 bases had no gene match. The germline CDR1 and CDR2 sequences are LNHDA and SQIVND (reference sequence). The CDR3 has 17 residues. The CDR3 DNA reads TGTGCCAGTAGTATACAGGACGCCGGGGGGGCCAAAAACATTCAGTACTTC. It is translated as CASSIQDAGGAKNIQYF.

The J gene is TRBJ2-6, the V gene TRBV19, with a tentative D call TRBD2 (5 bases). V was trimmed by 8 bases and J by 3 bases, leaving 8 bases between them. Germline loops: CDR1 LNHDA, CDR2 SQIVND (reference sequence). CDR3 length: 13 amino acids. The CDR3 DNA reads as TGTGCCAGTCGGGATTTTGGGGCCAACGTCCTGACTTTC. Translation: CASRDFGANVLTF.

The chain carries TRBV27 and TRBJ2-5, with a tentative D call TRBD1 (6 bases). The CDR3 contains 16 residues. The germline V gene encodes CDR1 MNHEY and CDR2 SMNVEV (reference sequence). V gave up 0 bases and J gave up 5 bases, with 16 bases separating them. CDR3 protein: CASSLSIWGQTETQYF. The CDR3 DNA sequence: TGTGCCAGCAGTTTATCGATTTGGGGACAAACGGAGACCCAGTACTTC.

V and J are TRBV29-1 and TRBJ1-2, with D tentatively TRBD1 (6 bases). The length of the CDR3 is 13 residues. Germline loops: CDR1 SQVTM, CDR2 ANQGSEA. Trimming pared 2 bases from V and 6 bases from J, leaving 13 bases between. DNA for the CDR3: TGCAGCGTTGAATCTGTGACAGGAGATGGCTACACCTTC. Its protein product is CSVESVTGDGYTF.